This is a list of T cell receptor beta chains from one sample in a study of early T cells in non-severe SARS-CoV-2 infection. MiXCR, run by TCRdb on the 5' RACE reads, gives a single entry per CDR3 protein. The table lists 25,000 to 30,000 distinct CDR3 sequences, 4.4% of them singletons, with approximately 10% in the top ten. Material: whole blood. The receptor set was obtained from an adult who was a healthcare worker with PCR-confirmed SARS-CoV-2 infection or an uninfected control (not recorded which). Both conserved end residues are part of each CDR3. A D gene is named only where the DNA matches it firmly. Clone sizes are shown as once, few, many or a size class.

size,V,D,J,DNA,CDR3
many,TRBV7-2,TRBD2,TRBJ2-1,TGTGCCAGCAGCCCTGGACTAGCGGGAGTTCAGTTCTTC,CASSPGLAGVQFF
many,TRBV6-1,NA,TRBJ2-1,TGTGCCAGCACCCAGTACTACACAGGGTCTGAGCAGTTCTTC,CASTQYYTGSEQFF
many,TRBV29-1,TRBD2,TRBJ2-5,TGCAGCGCCTGGGCTCGGGAGGGGGAGACCCAGTACTTC,CSAWAREGETQYF
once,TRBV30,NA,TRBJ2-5,TGTGTCTGGAGGATTCAAGAGACCCAGTACTTC,CVWRIQETQYF
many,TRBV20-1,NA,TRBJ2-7,TGCAGTGCTCGTGAAAGCTCCTACGAGCAGTACTTC,CSARESSYEQYF
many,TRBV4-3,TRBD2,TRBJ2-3,TGCGCCAGCAGCCAAGATATTGCGGAGGGGTTAGCGGGAGGAGATACGCAGTATTTT,CASSQDIAEGLAGGDTQYF
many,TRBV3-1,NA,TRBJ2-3,TGTGCCAGCAGCCAGATCCGAGATACGCAGTATTTT,CASSQIRDTQYF
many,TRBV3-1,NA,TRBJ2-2,TGTGCCAGCAGCCAAGGGTTTATGAACGGGGAGCTGTTTTTT,CASSQGFMNGELFF
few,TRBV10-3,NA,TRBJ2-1,TGTGCCATCAGTGTTACAGACCCTTTACAATCAGAGCAGTTCTTC,CAISVTDPLQSEQFF
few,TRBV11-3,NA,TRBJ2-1,TGTGCCAGCAGCTCGCACCCGGACTCGGAGCAGTTCTTC,CASSSHPDSEQFF